The source of this T cell receptor (beta chain) is a study of cytomegalovirus exposure and HLA in healthy donors. 60 Vbeta and 13 Jbeta primers were used in PCR. Profiling relied on immunoSEQ multiplex PCR, and the TCRdb table lists in-frame clones only, not all of them. The repertoire holds just over 150,000 clones, with around nine tenths as singletons. V was shortened by 6 bases and J by 3 bases, with 12 bases between the two germline ends. The CDR3 length is 13 residues. Germline CDR1 SEHNR, CDR2 FQNEAQ (reference sequence). This receptor was taken from a woman aged 18-30 years in good health and CMV-seronegative. The sample consisted of PBMCs. The gene calls are TRBV7-9 and TRBJ2-7; the D gene is possibly TRBD1 (6 bases). The CDR3 is CASRKGGIYEQYF. The CDR3 DNA reads TGTGCCAGCAGGAAAGGGGGAATCTACGAGCAGTACTTC. The whole variable domain, remainder taken from reference TRBV7-9 and TRBJ2-7, is DTGVSQNPRHKITKRGQNVTFRCDPISEHNRLYWYRQTLGQGPEFLTYFQNEAQLEKSRLLSDRFSAERPKGSFSTLEIQRTEQGDSAMYLCASRKGGIYEQYFGPGTRLTVT.